This entry features one T cell receptor (beta chain) sequence. This entry is derived from a study of patients and donors after allogeneic stem cell transplantation. V was shortened by 1 base and J by 8 bases, with 7 bases between the two germline ends. CDR1 is SGHDT and CDR2 is YYEEEE in the germline V gene. The CDR3 has 12 amino acids. TCRdb re-called the RT-PCR reads with MiXCR, one entry per CDR3 protein. The table has approximately 160,000 distinct CDR3 sequences, 24% seen once; the top ten hold 25% to 30%. The chain joins TRBV5-6 to TRBJ1-3, with D unresolved. Sequencing was done on a sample of blood, either unsorted or a sorted T cell fraction (not recorded which). This receptor was obtained from a human donor who was either an allogeneic HSCT recipient or a stem cell or donor lymphocyte infusion donor (not recorded which). It is not recorded whose cells these are; they may come from a transplant donor. CDR3 nucleotides: TGTGCCAGCAGCTTGAAGCTGGACACCATATATTTT. Its protein product is CASSLKLDTIYF.